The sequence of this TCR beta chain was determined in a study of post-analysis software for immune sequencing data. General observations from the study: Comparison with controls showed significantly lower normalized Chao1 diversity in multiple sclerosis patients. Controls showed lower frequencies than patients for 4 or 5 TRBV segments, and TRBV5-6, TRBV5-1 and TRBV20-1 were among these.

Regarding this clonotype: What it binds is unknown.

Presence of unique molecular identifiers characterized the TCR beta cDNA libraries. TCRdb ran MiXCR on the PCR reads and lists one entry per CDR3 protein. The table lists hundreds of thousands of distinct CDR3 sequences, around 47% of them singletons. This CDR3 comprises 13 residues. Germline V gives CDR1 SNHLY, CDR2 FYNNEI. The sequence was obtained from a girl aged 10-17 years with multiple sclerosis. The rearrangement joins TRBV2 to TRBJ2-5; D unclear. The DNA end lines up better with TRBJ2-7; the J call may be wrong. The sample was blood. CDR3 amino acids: CASSGGPFYEQYF. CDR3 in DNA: TGTGCCAGCAGTGGGGGTCCGTTCTACGAGCAGTACTTC.